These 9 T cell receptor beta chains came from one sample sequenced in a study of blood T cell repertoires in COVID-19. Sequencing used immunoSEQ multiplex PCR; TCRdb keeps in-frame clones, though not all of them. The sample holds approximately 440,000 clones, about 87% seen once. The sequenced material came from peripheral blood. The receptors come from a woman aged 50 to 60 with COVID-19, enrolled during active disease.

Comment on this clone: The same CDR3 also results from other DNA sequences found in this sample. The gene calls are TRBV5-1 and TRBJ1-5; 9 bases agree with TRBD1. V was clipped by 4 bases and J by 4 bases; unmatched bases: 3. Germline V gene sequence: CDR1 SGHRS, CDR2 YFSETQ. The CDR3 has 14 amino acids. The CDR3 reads CASSPGTGNQPQHF. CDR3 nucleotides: TGCGCCAGCAGCCCCGGGACAGGGAATCAGCCCCAGCATTTT.

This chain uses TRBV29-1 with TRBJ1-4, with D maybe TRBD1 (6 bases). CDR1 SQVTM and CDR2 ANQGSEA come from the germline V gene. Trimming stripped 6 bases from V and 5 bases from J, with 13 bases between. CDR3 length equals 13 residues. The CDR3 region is CSVTGHRNEKLFF. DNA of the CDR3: TGCAGCGTGACGGGACATCGGAATGAAAAACTGTTTTTT.

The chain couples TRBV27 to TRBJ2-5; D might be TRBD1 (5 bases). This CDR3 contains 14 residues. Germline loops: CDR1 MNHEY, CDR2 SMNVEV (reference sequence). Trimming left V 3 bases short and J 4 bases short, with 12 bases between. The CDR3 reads CASSFSQGSETQYF. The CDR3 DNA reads TGTGCCAGCAGTTTTTCGCAGGGTTCAGAGACCCAGTACTTC.

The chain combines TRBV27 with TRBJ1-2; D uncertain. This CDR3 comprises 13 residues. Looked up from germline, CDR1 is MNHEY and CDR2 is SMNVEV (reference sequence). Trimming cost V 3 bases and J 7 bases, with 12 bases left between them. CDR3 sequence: CASSLAGRGGYTF. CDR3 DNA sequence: TGTGCCAGCAGTTTGGCGGGTCGAGGTGGCTACACCTTC.

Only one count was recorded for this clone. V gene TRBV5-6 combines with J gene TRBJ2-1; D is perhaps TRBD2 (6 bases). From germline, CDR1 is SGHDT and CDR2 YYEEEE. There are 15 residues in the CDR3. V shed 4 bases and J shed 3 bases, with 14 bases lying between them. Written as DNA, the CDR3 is TGTGCCAGCAGCCCGGGACTCGAAGTCTACAATGAGCAGTTCTTC. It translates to CASSPGLEVYNEQFF. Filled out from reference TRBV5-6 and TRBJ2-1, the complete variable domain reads DAGVTQSPTHLIKTRGQQVTLRCSPKSGHDTVSWYQQALGQGPQFIFQYYEEEERQRGNFPDRFSGHQFPNYSSELNVNALLLGDSALYLCASSPGLEVYNEQFFGPGTRLTVL.

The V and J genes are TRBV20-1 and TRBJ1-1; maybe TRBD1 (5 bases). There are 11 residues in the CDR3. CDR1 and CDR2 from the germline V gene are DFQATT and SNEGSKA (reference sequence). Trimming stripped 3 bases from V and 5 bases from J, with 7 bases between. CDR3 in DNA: TGCAGTGCTAGCAGGGTAACTGAAGCTTTCTTT. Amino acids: CSASRVTEAFF.

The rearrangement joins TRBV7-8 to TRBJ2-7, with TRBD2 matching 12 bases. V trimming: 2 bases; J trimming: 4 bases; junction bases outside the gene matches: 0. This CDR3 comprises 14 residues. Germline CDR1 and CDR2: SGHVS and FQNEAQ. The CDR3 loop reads CASSLTSGGYEQYF. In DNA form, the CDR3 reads TGTGCCAGCAGCTTAACTAGCGGGGGGTACGAGCAGTACTTC.

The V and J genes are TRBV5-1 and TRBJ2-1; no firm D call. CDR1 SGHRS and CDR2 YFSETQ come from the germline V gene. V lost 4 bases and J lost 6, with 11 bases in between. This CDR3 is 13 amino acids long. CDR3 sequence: CASSLDPGNEQFF. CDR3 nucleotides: TGCGCCAGCAGCCTGGACCCCGGCAATGAGCAGTTCTTC.

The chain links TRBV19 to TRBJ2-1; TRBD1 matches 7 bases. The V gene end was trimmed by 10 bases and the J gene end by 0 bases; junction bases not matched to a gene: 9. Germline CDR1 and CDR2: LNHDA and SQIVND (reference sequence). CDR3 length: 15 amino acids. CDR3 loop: CATIRTGASYNEQFF. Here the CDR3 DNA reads TGTGCCACAATTCGCACAGGGGCCTCCTACAATGAGCAGTTCTTC.